The 20 T cell receptor beta chains presented below share a single source sample, sequenced in a study of beta chain features in type 1 diabetes. Expressed TCRB transcripts got sequenced, as all isolated RNA was reverse transcribed. Here immunoSEQ multiplex PCR was the method, and the copy in TCRdb shows in-frame clones only, minus some. The sample consists of hundreds of thousands of clones, under 8.5% of them appearing once. The sequencing sample was made of central memory CD4+ T cells from blood. These receptors all come from a woman aged 18-30 years in good health.

The rearrangement uses TRBV7-9 and TRBJ2-2; 10 bases match TRBD2. Per the germline V gene, CDR1 is SEHNR and CDR2 is FQNEAQ (reference sequence). V shed 4 bases, J shed 4 bases, and the junction held 9 bases outside the gene matches. The CDR3 consists of 17 residues. CDR3: CASSSLSGRSGTGELFF. For the CDR3, the DNA is TGTGCCAGCAGCTCCCTTAGCGGGAGGAGCGGCACCGGGGAGCTGTTTTTT.

The chain has TRBV11-2 and TRBJ1-2, with TRBD1 as a possible D gene (6 bases). Per the germline V gene, CDR1 is SGHAT and CDR2 is FQNNGV. Trimming removed 3 bases from V and 1 base from J, with 9 bases in between. This CDR3 contains 14 residues. The CDR3 sequence is CASSFGQNNYGYTF. Written as DNA, the CDR3 is TGTGCCAGCAGCTTTGGACAGAATAACTATGGCTACACCTTC. The full variable domain, in which reference TRBV11-2 and TRBJ1-2 provide the parts outside the CDR3, is EAGVAQSPRYKIIEKRQSVAFWCNPISGHATLYWYQQILGQGPKLLIQFQNNGVVDDSQLPKDRFSAERLKGVDSTLKIQPAKLEDSAVYLCASSFGQNNYGYTFGSGTRLTVV.

The chain is built from TRBV18 and TRBJ2-1; D is ambiguous. CDR3 length: 12 residues. V was pared by 3 bases and J by 6 bases, with 6 bases between. Germline V gene sequence: CDR1 KGHSH, CDR2 LQKENI. CDR3 sequence (DNA): TGTGCCAGCTCACCCGGCGCCAATGAGCAGTTCTTC. As protein: CASSPGANEQFF.

The DNA of the CDR3 is TGTGCCAGCAGGCCCGGGACTACAGGCTACAATGAGCAGTTCTTC. Its translation is CASRPGTTGYNEQFF. This rearrangement joins TRBV6-5 to TRBJ2-1; 7 positions match TRBD2. Trimming cost V 6 bases and J 3 bases; bases outside gene matches: 8. This CDR3 contains 15 residues. The germline CDR1 and CDR2 sequences are MNHEY and SVGAGI.

This clone showed up just a few times. The rearrangement links TRBV6-1 to TRBJ1-2, with D perhaps TRBD1 (5 bases). Trimming removed 7 bases at V and 3 bases at J, with 6 bases between. Looked up from germline, CDR1 is MNHNS and CDR2 is SASEGT. This CDR3 is 11 amino acids long. CDR3 in DNA: TGTGCCAGCACAGGGTACTATGGCTACACCTTC. It yields the protein CASTGYYGYTF.

This rearrangement joins TRBV28 to TRBJ2-7; either TRBD1 or TRBD2 may fit D (6 bases each). The CDR3 is 14 amino acids. Germline loops: CDR1 MDHEN, CDR2 SYDVKM. V was trimmed by 3 bases and J by 3 bases, leaving 12 bases between them. Here the CDR3 DNA reads TGTGCCAGCAGTTTGGGGGGCTCCGGCTACGAGCAGTACTTC. Residues: CASSLGGSGYEQYF.

This clone was seen only a few times. V and J are TRBV9 and TRBJ2-1; possible D gene TRBD2, 5 bases. Germline V gives CDR1 SGDLS, CDR2 YYNGEE. This CDR3 spans 15 amino acids. Trimming shortened V by 2 bases and J by 3 bases, and 12 bases separated the two germline ends. The CDR3 reads CASSVSLALYNEQFF. The DNA of the CDR3 is TGTGCCAGCAGCGTTAGCTTAGCGCTCTACAATGAGCAGTTCTTC.

This clone came up many times. The J gene is TRBJ2-1, the V gene TRBV4-3; TRBD2 matches 10 bases. This CDR3 has 16 residues. Unmatched junction bases numbered 7, after V lost 2 bases and J lost 6 bases. Germline-derived CDR1 and CDR2 are LGHNA and YSLEER. The CDR3 reads CASSQKLRTSGNEQFF. CDR3 bases: TGCGCCAGCAGCCAAAAACTTCGGACTAGCGGCAATGAGCAGTTCTTC.

About this clone itself: This same CDR3 is encoded by further DNA sequences in the sample. The genes are TRBV5-6 and TRBJ2-7; 7 bases align to TRBD1. Germline CDR1 is SGHDT and CDR2 is YYEEEE. The trim removed 0 bases at V and 2 bases at J, leaving 2 bases unmatched. CDR3 size: 14 residues. CDR3 bases: TGTGCCAGCAGCTTGGGTCAGGGGGCCTACGAGCAGTACTTC. It yields the protein CASSLGQGAYEQYF.

The rearrangement uses TRBV29-1 and TRBJ1-2; D is ambiguous. CDR1 and CDR2 from the germline V gene are SQVTM and ANQGSEA. Trimming removed 5 bases from V and 7 bases from J, with 20 bases in between. The CDR3 has 14 residues. CDR3 amino acids: CSVSVEPRLGGYTF. CDR3 nucleotide sequence: TGCAGCGTTTCCGTCGAGCCAAGGCTTGGTGGCTACACCTTC.

This clone has just a few counts. The rearrangement uses TRBV27 and TRBJ1-4; 8 bases are shared with TRBD1. V shed 5 bases and J 14 bases; nucleotides not matched to a gene: 16. Germline V lookup: CDR1 MNHEY, CDR2 SMNVEV (reference sequence). The CDR3 runs 15 residues. CDR3 region: CASSVTGTGAVGLFF. CDR3 coding DNA: TGTGCCAGCAGTGTCACCGGGACAGGTGCAGTGGGTCTGTTTTTT.

This clone was observed at least ten times. The gene calls are TRBV28 and TRBJ1-2; 7 bases map to TRBD1. The CDR3 runs to 13 residues. Germline CDR1 MDHEN, CDR2 SYDVKM. The V segment lost 5 bases and the J segment 7 bases; nucleotides outside the gene matches: 7. CDR3 nucleotide sequence: TGTGCCAGCAGTCCGACAGGGTCGGGTGGCTACACCTTC. Translation: CASSPTGSGGYTF.

The V call is TRBV7-2, the J call TRBJ2-1, with D tentatively TRBD1 (5 bases). V gave up 3 bases and J gave up 3 bases, with 12 bases separating them. This CDR3 comprises 15 residues. From germline, CDR1 is SGHTA and CDR2 FQGNSA. The CDR3 coding sequence is TGTGCCAGCAGCTTGGTAGGGGATAACTACAATGAGCAGTTCTTC. This sequence encodes CASSLVGDNYNEQFF. Full variable domain (outside the CDR3, taken from reference TRBV7-2 and TRBJ2-1): GAGVSQSPSNKVTEKGKDVELRCDPISGHTALYWYRQSLGQGLEFLIYFQGNSAPDKSGLPSDRFSAERTGGSVSTLTIQRTQQEDSAVYLCASSLVGDNYNEQFFGPGTRLTVL.

This chain links TRBV7-2 with TRBJ2-7; 9 bases map to TRBD1. The germline CDR1 and CDR2 sequences are SGHTA and FQGNSA. The V segment lost 5 bases and the J segment 4 bases; nucleotides outside the gene matches: 6. CDR3 length: 14 residues. CDR3 nucleotides: TGTGCCAGCAGCCAAAGGACAGGGGAATACGAGCAGTACTTC. Translation: CASSQRTGEYEQYF.

This clone has just a few counts. The junction and the germline gene differ at one end; a read error may be behind it. The chain is built from TRBV29-1 and TRBJ2-5; TRBD1 matches 11 bases. In germline, CDR1 is SQVTM, CDR2 ANQGSEA. The CDR3 is 11 amino acids. The CDR3 sequence: CSVEDGTGGNF. The CDR3 bases are TGCAGCGTGGAGGATGGGACAGGGGGAAACTTC.

This chain uses TRBV4-3 with TRBJ2-1, with TRBD2 matching over 13 bases. Germline loops: CDR1 LGHNA, CDR2 YSLEER. V was clipped by 5 bases and J by 1 base; unmatched bases: 8. The CDR3 is 18 amino acids. CDR3 protein: CASSKRTSGSGSYNEQFF. The CDR3, as DNA: TGCGCCAGCAGCAAACGGACTAGCGGGAGTGGGTCCTACAATGAGCAGTTCTTC.

This rearrangement joins TRBV4-1 to TRBJ2-2; weak D call: TRBD1 (6 bases). The germline CDR1 and CDR2 sequences are MGHRA and YSYEKL. This CDR3 has 14 amino acids. The V gene lost 6 bases and the J gene lost 3 bases, with 11 bases spanning the gap. The chain's CDR3 is CASSHDRHTGELFF. CDR3 bases: TGCGCCAGCAGTCACGACAGGCACACCGGGGAGCTGTTTTTT.

Many counts were recorded for this clone. The chain links TRBV18 to TRBJ2-3; D remains ambiguous. The germline gives CDR1 KGHSH, CDR2 LQKENI. V shed 1 base and J shed 1 base, with 15 bases lying between them. The length of the CDR3 is 17 residues. CDR3 nucleotides: TGTGCCAGCTCACCACGCGGTTCGAGTGGCGGCACAGATACGCAGTATTTT. Translation gives CASSPRGSSGGTDTQYF.

This clone turned up a few times. The chain's CDR3 is CASSQVLAGGPGEQYF. The DNA for the CDR3 is TGCGCCAGCAGCCAAGTGCTCGCGGGAGGGCCGGGCGAGCAGTACTTC. The rearrangement joins TRBV4-3 to TRBJ2-7; 9 bases fit TRBD2. J gave up 6 bases and V 1 base, and 10 bases lay outside the gene matches. Per the germline V gene, CDR1 is LGHNA and CDR2 is YSLEER. This CDR3 comprises 16 residues.

Note on this clone: Since no conserved phenylalanine or tryptophan closes the CDR3, a read error is the likely cause. The limits of the CDR3 on the DNA are not certain, so only TCRdb's listed CDR3 is given. V is TRBV6-1 and J is TRBJ1-3. Per the germline V gene, CDR1 is MNHNS and CDR2 is SASEGT. The CDR3 is 12 residues long, ends included. CDR3: CASSSSTDRASV.